The rows below give T cell receptor beta chains drawn from one sample of a study of CD8 T cells in Susac syndrome. Each CDR3 protein is one row after TCRdb ran MiXCR on the immunoSEQ multiplex PCR reads. This repertoire shows fewer than 150,000 distinct CDR3 sequences, approximately 90% found once; its top ten account for about 0.23%. The sample taken for sequencing was CD8+ T cells from PBMCs. The receptor set was obtained from a human donor with multiple sclerosis. The CDR3 runs from the conserved cysteine through the conserved F or W. The D gene is left open where the match is weak.

CDR3aa	d_gene	v_gene
CASSPQQGASYNEQFF	TRBD1	TRBV4-1
CASREGEHFAYEQYF	.	TRBV27
CASSLAAVPQETQYF	.	TRBV7-8
CASSSGKTSNSYNEQFF	.	TRBV5-8
CASSLRKGAPNEKLFF	TRBD1	TRBV6-4
CAWSVPRTANYGYTF	.	TRBV30
CASSLETADPNYGYTF	.	TRBV5-1
CASSQDRDEAFF	.	TRBV4-1
CASSPGTSGEDAETQYF	TRBD2	TRBV12-3/TRBV12-4
CASSQDSGKDTQYF	TRBD2	TRBV4-3
CASSQGPWAFF	.	TRBV4-1
CSVERQDYGYTF	.	TRBV29-1
CAISGQPVLGYTF	.	TRBV10-3
CSAPARNSYEQYF	.	TRBV20-1
CASSDVGGNTEAFF	.	TRBV6-1
CASSHFIGDAGYTF	.	TRBV3-1